This T cell receptor beta chain originates from a study of regulatory T cells in long-lasting Graves disease. To make TCR beta libraries, researchers used iRepertoire HTBI primers and Arm-PCR of CDR3 regions. MiXCR was run by TCRdb on the multiplex PCR reads, yielding one entry per CDR3 protein. Seen here are hundreds of thousands of distinct CDR3 sequences, approximately 15% observed once, and the top ten hold under 20%. Time point: newly diagnosed GD, antithyroid drugs for less than 3 months. Making the TCR library involved RNA that had been extracted from PBMCs. This CDR3 region has 16 residues. V was pared by 0 bases and J by 3 bases, with 4 bases of the junction left unmatched. Germline V gene data show CDR1 as SGHDT and CDR2 as YYEEEE. The same specimen was also included in a second study, on T cells in Graves' hyperthyroidism and ophthalmopathy. According to that study: Patients were aged 18 to 65, had disease duration under 2 months, and had newly diagnosed hyperthyroidism. Clinical symptoms, serum thyroxine and TRAb, thyroid ultrasound and orbital computed tomography together formed the diagnostic basis.

The V and J genes are TRBV5-6 and TRBJ1-4; 8 positions match TRBD1. The TCR sequence derives from a woman aged 30 to 39 with Graves disease. The specimen was peripheral blood mononuclear cells (PBMCs), collected at new diagnosis, from a patient treated with antithyroid drugs. The CDR3 coding sequence is TGTGCCAGCAGCTTGGACAGGGGGGTAGCTAATGAAAAACTGTTTTTT. It is translated as CASSLDRGVANEKLFF.